A single sample gave rise to the 9 T cell receptor beta chains below, sequenced in a study of blood T cell repertoires in COVID-19. TCRdb keeps only in-frame clones here, not all; method: immunoSEQ multiplex PCR. The sample yields about 250,000 clones, more than 65% seen once. Sequenced sample: peripheral blood. The receptors shown here come from a woman older than 75 with acute or convalescent COVID-19.

The J gene is TRBJ2-7, the V gene TRBV7-9; 9 bases fit TRBD1. In germline, CDR1 is SEHNR, CDR2 FQNEAQ (reference sequence). Losses at the gene ends were 1 base for V and 2 bases for J; bases not matched to a gene: 3. The CDR3 sequence is 15 residues long. For the CDR3, the DNA is TGTGCCAGCAGCTTAGAAAGGACAGGGGCCTACGAGCAGTACTTC. Translation: CASSLERTGAYEQYF.

CDR3 nucleotide sequence: TGTGCCAGCACCCAGCGGGGACAGGGGTTTTACGAGCAGTACTTC. Its translation: CASTQRGQGFYEQYF. The genes are TRBV11-3 and TRBJ2-7, with TRBD1 identical over 10 bases. From germline, CDR1 is SGHNT and CDR2 YENEEA. The CDR3 extends over 15 amino acids. V was clipped by 7 bases and J by 4 bases; unmatched bases: 10.

This rearrangement joins TRBV5-4 to TRBJ2-3; D gene ambiguous. Trimming shortened V by 0 bases and J by 2 bases, and 7 bases separated the two germline ends. The CDR3 contains 14 residues. Germline V gene sequence: CDR1 SGHNT, CDR2 YYREEE (reference sequence). The CDR3 protein is CASSLDSYTDTQYF. The CDR3 DNA sequence: TGTGCCAGCAGCTTGGACTCCTACACAGATACGCAGTATTTT.

This chain links TRBV19 with TRBJ1-4; 9 nucleotides line up with TRBD1. After removal of 3 bases from V and 1 base from J, the junction contained 0 bases not matched to a gene. Germline V gives CDR1 LNHDA, CDR2 SQIVND (reference sequence). The CDR3 spans 15 residues. CDR3: CASSMDRGTNEKLFF. CDR3 nucleotides: TGTGCCAGTAGTATGGACAGGGGAACTAATGAAAAACTGTTTTTT.

The V gene is TRBV28, the J gene TRBJ1-4, with 9 bases matching TRBD1. Germline trimming cut 6 bases from V and 6 bases from J; bases unmatched to any gene: 5. Germline CDR1 is MDHEN and CDR2 is SYDVKM. The CDR3 is 14 residues long. The CDR3 DNA reads TGTGCCAGCAGCGGACAGGGGATTGATGAAAAACTGTTTTTT. This encodes CASSGQGIDEKLFF.

The V call is TRBV11-1, the J call TRBJ1-6; 10 bases align to TRBD1. Germline V CDR1 and CDR2: SGHAT, FQDESV (reference sequence). V lost 3 bases, J lost 7 bases, and 6 bases stayed unmatched. The CDR3 consists of 16 residues. The CDR3, as DNA: TGTGCCAGCAGCTTGAACCTGGGACAGGGGAATTCACCCCTCCACTTT. Amino acids: CASSLNLGQGNSPLHF.

V and J are TRBV25-1 and TRBJ2-1; TRBD2 aligns across 9 bases. Germline V gene lookup returns CDR1 MGHDK and CDR2 SYGVNS. The CDR3 length is 16 residues. V shed 4 bases and J 4 bases; nucleotides not matched to a gene: 8. The CDR3 protein is CASSGAASGTYNEQFF. The CDR3 DNA sequence: TGTGCCAGCAGTGGGGCCGCTAGCGGGACTTACAATGAGCAGTTCTTC.

The J gene is TRBJ2-3, the V gene TRBV7-9; TRBD1 aligns across 7 bases. The CDR3 extends over 15 amino acids. After removal of 5 bases from V and 0 bases from J, the junction contained 5 bases not matched to a gene. Germline CDR1 and CDR2: SEHNR and FQNEAQ (reference sequence). The CDR3: CASSPEGQSTDTQYF. CDR3 DNA: TGTGCCAGCAGCCCTGAGGGACAGAGCACAGATACGCAGTATTTT. Complete variable domain (other parts from reference TRBV7-9 and TRBJ2-3): DTGVSQNPRHKITKRGQNVTFRCDPISEHNRLYWYRQTLGQGPEFLTYFQNEAQLEKSRLLSDRFSAERPKGSFSTLEIQRTEQGDSAMYLCASSPEGQSTDTQYFGPGTRLTVL.

This clone was seen more than once but under ten times. The chain carries TRBV9 and TRBJ2-6, with TRBD2 matching over 9 bases. Trimming removed 3 bases from V and 0 bases from J; junction bases left unmatched: 7. The CDR3 loop spans 18 amino acids. Germline V gene sequence: CDR1 SGDLS, CDR2 YYNGEE. For the CDR3, the DNA is TGTGCCAGCAGCGAATACAGCGGGGGGCGCTCTGGGGCCAACGTCCTGACTTTC. Residues: CASSEYSGGRSGANVLTF. The full variable domain, in which reference TRBV9 and TRBJ2-6 provide the parts outside the CDR3, is DSGVTQTPKHLITATGQRVTLRCSPRSGDLSVYWYQQSLDQGLQFLIQYYNGEERAKGNILERFSAQQFPDLHSELNLSSLELGDSALYFCASSEYSGGRSGANVLTFGAGSRLTVL.